This T cell receptor (beta chain) was profiled in a study of spatial heterogeneity in lung cancer. The ends were cut back, 2 bases at V and 0 bases at J, with 13 bases in the middle. CDR1 SGDLS and CDR2 YYNGEE come from the germline V gene. The CDR3 totals 16 residues. This sample's time point: sample taken at primary tumor resection. Unsorted samples of tumor, nontumor lung or frozen PBMC had their whole RNA sequenced. The donors comprised roughly 71 untreated early-stage non-small cell lung cancer patients. This clonotype occurred a few times. Its antigen is currently unknown. Study-wide results and caveats: Ubiquitous expanded tumor TCRs were observed in blood more at resection than follow-up.

A distinct unique molecular identifier was carried by each TCR cDNA molecule. Each CDR3 protein is one row after TCRdb ran MiXCR on the 5' RACE reads. The sample carries about 3,900 distinct CDR3 sequences, about a sixth recorded once. The input for sequencing was PBMCs, taken at surgery. V is TRBV9 and J is TRBJ2-3; tentatively, D is TRBD1 (6 bases). This receptor was taken from a male donor with early-stage non-small cell lung cancer. The CDR3: CASSVSGTPSTDTQYF. DNA for the CDR3: TGTGCCAGCAGCGTCTCCGGGACACCTAGCACAGATACGCAGTATTTT.